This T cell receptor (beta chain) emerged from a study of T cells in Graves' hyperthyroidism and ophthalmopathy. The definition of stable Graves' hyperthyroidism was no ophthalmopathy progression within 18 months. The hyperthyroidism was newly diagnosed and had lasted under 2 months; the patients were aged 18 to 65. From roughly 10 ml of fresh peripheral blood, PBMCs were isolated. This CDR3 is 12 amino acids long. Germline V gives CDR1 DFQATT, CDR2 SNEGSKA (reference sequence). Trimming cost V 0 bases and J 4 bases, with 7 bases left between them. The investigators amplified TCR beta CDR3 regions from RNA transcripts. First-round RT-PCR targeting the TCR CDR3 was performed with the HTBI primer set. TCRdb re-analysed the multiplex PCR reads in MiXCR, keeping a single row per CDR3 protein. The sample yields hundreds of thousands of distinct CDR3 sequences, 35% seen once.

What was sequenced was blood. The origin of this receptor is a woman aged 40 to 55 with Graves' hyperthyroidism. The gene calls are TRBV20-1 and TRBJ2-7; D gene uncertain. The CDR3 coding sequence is TGCAGTGCTAGAGATATGAGTTACGAGCAGTACTTC. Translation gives CSARDMSYEQYF.